This T cell receptor beta chain stems from a study of human T cells and chemical hapten exposure. Across the study: Minor pooled library volume differences mainly drove per-sample TCR yield variation.

Time point defined: patch test 1, 2 weeks after DPC sensitization. Documented treatment: therapeutic diphenylcyclopropenone sensitization with weekly scalp DPC. This clonotype occurred a few times. The antigen is unknown. Notes on the study in general: Given that the donors had alopecia, their immune response may differ from that seen in healthy people. Versus controls, significantly more large CDR3 similarity clusters arose from expanded TCRs.

What the library attached to individual cDNA molecules were unique molecular identifiers. TCRdb processed the RACE reads anew with MiXCR; each CDR3 protein has one entry. The sample records some 70,000 distinct CDR3 sequences, 25% to 40% being singletons. The CDR3 is 15 amino acids. Germline CDR1 is MNHEY and CDR2 is SMNVEV (reference sequence). The V and J ends lost 8 bases and 0 bases respectively, with 14 bases between them. The sequences come from whole blood, collected in connection with sensitization to the hapten diphenylcyclopropenone (DPC). This chain links TRBV27 with TRBJ2-4; D assignment may be TRBD1 or TRBD2 (5 bases each). The TCR sequence derives from a man aged 35 to 55 with alopecia areata. Some clones in this sample may be carry-over from other donors' samples. The CDR3 bases are TGTGCCAGCGCAGTGGGACGGCTAGCCAAAAACATTCAGTACTTC. Protein: CASAVGRLAKNIQYF.